This entry features one TCR beta chain sequence. The authors' processing: How many nucleated cells were present was estimated from reference gene primer amplification. The protocol was immunoSEQ multiplex PCR, while the TCRdb copy is restricted to in-frame clones and leaves out a portion. That table is the source of V, J and clone size, and D and trimming were worked out from the DNA. The sample lists roughly 70,000 clones, about 80% seen once, with 25% to 30% in the top ten. The sample belongs to a study of blood T cell repertoires in COVID-19. The wider study: Acute-phase and convalescent COVID-19 samples originated in the United States, Italy and Spain. In each case, the material was cDNA or gDNA derived from T cells, B-cell-depleted T cells, or PBMCs.

The sequence came from a human donor in a cohort sampled during active COVID-19. The sequenced sample was peripheral blood.

The CDR3 loop is CASSRYAGGEQPQHF. CDR3 coding DNA: TGTGCCAGTAGCCGGTATGCAGGGGGCGAACAGCCCCAGCATTTT. The chain uses TRBV19 and TRBJ1-5, with 8 positions matching TRBD1. The germline V gene has CDR1 LNHDA and CDR2 SQIVND (reference sequence). This CDR3 has 15 amino acids. V shed 6 bases and J 7 bases; nucleotides not matched to a gene: 11. The variable domain in full, completed from reference TRBV19 and TRBJ1-5, reads DGGITQSPKYLFRKEGQNVTLSCEQNLNHDAMYWYRQDPGQGLRLIYYSQIVNDFQKGDIAEGYSVSREKKESFPLTVTSAQKNPTAFYLCASSRYAGGEQPQHFGDGTRLSIL.